The next 17 T cell receptor beta chains were all read from a single sample in a study of blood T cell repertoires in COVID-19. TCRdb keeps only in-frame clones here, not all; method: immunoSEQ multiplex PCR. This repertoire shows tens of thousands of clones, around 87% found once; its top ten account for around a fifth. The specimen was peripheral blood. These receptors were taken from a man aged 50-59 years in a cohort sampled during active COVID-19.

V is TRBV5-4 and J is TRBJ2-7; tentatively, D is TRBD1 (6 bases). Per germline, CDR1 SGHNT and CDR2 YYREEE (reference sequence). V lost 0 bases to trimming and J lost 7 bases, with 11 bases between them. The CDR3 covers 13 residues. CDR3 DNA sequence: TGTGCCAGCAGCTTGGGGGGGCCAGGAGAGCAGTACTTC. Translated, it gives CASSLGGPGEQYF.

The chain carries TRBV13 and TRBJ2-7; no clear D. Trimming removed 5 bases at V and 0 bases at J, with 14 bases between. Germline V gives CDR1 PRHDT, CDR2 FYEKMQ (reference sequence). The CDR3 consists of 15 residues. The CDR3 nucleotides read TGTGCCAGCAGCCCGAGTGATCCCTTCTCCTACGAGCAGTACTTC. Protein sequence: CASSPSDPFSYEQYF.

The chain carries TRBV7-3 and TRBJ2-2; weak D call: TRBD2 (6 bases). The CDR3 length is 16 residues. Trimming cost V 4 bases and J 6 bases, with 18 bases left between them. Germline CDR1 and CDR2: SGHTA and FQGTGA. CDR3 sequence (DNA): TGTGCCAGCAGCTCCCCTGGCGCCACGGGGGCCGGGGAGCTGTTTTTT. This codes for CASSSPGATGAGELFF.

The chain combines TRBV6-5 with TRBJ1-6, with D unresolved. This CDR3 is 13 amino acids long. Germline V gene lookup returns CDR1 MNHEY and CDR2 SVGAGI. Trimming shortened V by 6 bases and J by 14 bases, and 17 bases separated the two germline ends. The CDR3 reads CASSKTRTEALHF. The CDR3 DNA follows: TGTGCCAGCAGCAAGACTCGAACCGAGGCCCTCCACTTT.

This chain connects TRBV29-1 to TRBJ2-1; no reliable D call. Germline V gives CDR1 SQVTM, CDR2 ANQGSEA. Trimming stripped 7 bases from V and 0 bases from J, with 13 bases between. This CDR3 contains 14 residues. The CDR3 here is CSAPARSSYNEQFF. The CDR3 DNA reads as TGCAGCGCCCCAGCGAGGAGCTCCTACAATGAGCAGTTCTTC.

The sample holds a few counts of this clone. The rearrangement uses TRBV19 and TRBJ1-2; TRBD1 aligns across 8 bases. V trimming: 4 bases; J trimming: 2 bases; junction bases outside the gene matches: 3. The length of the CDR3 is 14 residues. The germline CDR1 and CDR2 sequences are LNHDA and SQIVND (reference sequence). The CDR3 DNA reads as TGTGCCAGTAGTAGCACAGGGGGGAACTATGGCTACACCTTC. It encodes CASSSTGGNYGYTF.

CDR3: CASSASGSSYNEQFF. DNA for the CDR3: TGTGCCAGCAGCGCTAGCGGCAGCTCCTACAATGAGCAGTTCTTC. The chain carries TRBV9 and TRBJ2-1, with 7 bases fitting TRBD2. V lost 3 bases and J lost 0; bases outside the gene matches: 3. The CDR3 covers 15 residues. From germline, CDR1 is SGDLS and CDR2 YYNGEE.

The V gene is TRBV4-1, the J gene TRBJ2-5; TRBD2 matches 8 bases. The CDR3 consists of 14 residues. The germline V gene has CDR1 MGHRA and CDR2 YSYEKL. V lost 5 bases to trimming and J lost 4 bases; unmatched junction nucleotides: 6. The CDR3 coding sequence is TGCGCCAGCAGCTTGCAGCGGGAGCTAGAGACCCAGTACTTC. Translation gives CASSLQRELETQYF.

The chain couples TRBV7-2 to TRBJ2-1; the match to TRBD1 covers 7 bases. This CDR3 region has 15 residues. The germline CDR1 and CDR2 sequences are SGHTA and FQGNSA. Trimming cost V 5 bases and J 0 bases; bases outside gene matches: 4. The CDR3 here is CASSPGQYSYNEQFF. For the CDR3, the DNA is TGTGCCAGCAGCCCGGGACAGTACTCCTACAATGAGCAGTTCTTC.

The chain uses TRBV11-1 and TRBJ2-7; D may be TRBD1 (5 bases). Trimming took off 10 bases at V and 0 bases at J, with 10 bases between the two ends. Germline V lookup: CDR1 SGHAT, CDR2 FQDESV (reference sequence). The CDR3 runs to 12 residues. CDR3 nucleotides: TGTGCCACCCAGGGATACTCCTACGAGCAGTACTTC. Translation: CATQGYSYEQYF.

The J gene is TRBJ2-7, the V gene TRBV7-6; no firm D call. This CDR3 is built from 15 residues. Germline values: CDR1 SGHVS, CDR2 FNYEAQ. V was shortened by 1 base and J by 7 bases, with 17 bases between the two germline ends. In nucleotides, the CDR3 is TGTGCCAGCAGCTTAGAACGGTGGCCACTCGGGGAGCAGTACTTC. This codes for CASSLERWPLGEQYF.

This clone showed up just once. The chain combines TRBV4-3 with TRBJ1-1; 7 nucleotides line up with TRBD1. CDR3 size: 16 residues. CDR1 and CDR2 (germline): LGHNA, YSLEER. Trimming removed 0 bases from V and 0 bases from J; junction bases left unmatched: 4. Here the CDR3 reads CASSQDGTGVNTEAFF. In DNA, the CDR3 is TGCGCCAGCAGCCAAGACGGTACAGGGGTGAACACTGAAGCTTTCTTT.

This clone has a count of ten or more. The CDR3 sequence: CASSLLGTSTDTQYF. In nucleotides, the CDR3 is TGTGCCAGCAGCTTACTAGGAACTAGCACAGATACGCAGTATTTT. The rearrangement uses TRBV27 and TRBJ2-3; perhaps TRBD2 as D (5 bases). The V end lost 6 bases, the J end lost 0 bases, and 13 bases lay between the germline ends. Germline CDR1 reads MNHEY; CDR2 reads SMNVEV (reference sequence). CDR3 length: 15 residues.

This clone showed up just once. The V call is TRBV13, the J call TRBJ2-4; 8 bases are shared with TRBD2. The CDR3 has 14 amino acids. V trimming: 5 bases; J trimming: 9 bases; junction bases outside the gene matches: 9. Germline V gives CDR1 PRHDT, CDR2 FYEKMQ (reference sequence). The CDR3 is CASSDRGGKSIQYF. In DNA form, the CDR3 reads TGTGCCAGCAGCGATCGCGGGGGGAAGAGCATTCAGTACTTC.

The V and J genes are TRBV29-1 and TRBJ1-2, with TRBD1 matching over 7 bases. The CDR3 consists of 15 residues. V lost 7 bases to trimming and J lost 5 bases; unmatched junction nucleotides: 16. Looked up from germline, CDR1 is SQVTM and CDR2 is ANQGSEA. The CDR3 loop reads CSGLANDRADYGYTF. The DNA of the CDR3 is TGCAGCGGCCTTGCCAACGACAGGGCCGATTATGGCTACACCTTC.

The rearrangement joins TRBV11-3 to TRBJ2-7; D is unclear. The CDR3 loop spans 15 amino acids. Germline lookup yields CDR1 SGHNT and CDR2 YENEEA. V lost 0 bases and J 2 bases, leaving 11 bases between the germline ends. The CDR3 loop reads CASSLDGPRAYEQYF. The DNA of the CDR3 is TGTGCCAGCAGCTTAGATGGGCCCAGAGCCTACGAGCAGTACTTC.

This clone was seen a single time. CDR3 coding DNA: TGTGCCAGCAGCTTGGAGCAGGGGCTCGGGGAGCTGTTTTTT. Translating it yields CASSLEQGLGELFF. The chain recombines TRBV5-4 with TRBJ2-2; possible D gene TRBD1, 6 bases. The CDR3 contains 14 residues. Germline CDR1 reads SGHNT; CDR2 reads YYREEE (reference sequence). The V end lost 0 bases, the J end lost 7 bases, and 10 bases lay between the germline ends. Drawing the rest from reference TRBV5-4 and TRBJ2-2, the complete variable domain is ETGVTQSPTHLIKTRGQQVTLRCSSQSGHNTVSWYQQALGQGPQFIFQYYREEENGRGNFPPRFSGLQFPNYSSELNVNALELDDSALYLCASSLEQGLGELFFGEGSRLTVL.